What follows are 23 T cell receptor beta chains derived from one specimen sequenced in a study of T cell responses to AZD1222 COVID-19 vaccine. Produced via immunoSEQ multiplex PCR; TCRdb's table is partial and in-frame only. The sample records 90,000 to 120,000 clones, about 86% being singletons. The sample consisted of peripheral blood, taken on day 0 of AZD1222 vaccination. These receptors were collected from an adult in good health.

The chain carries TRBV19 and TRBJ1-4; perhaps TRBD1 as D (5 bases). There are 18 residues in the CDR3. Germline assignment: CDR1 LNHDA and CDR2 SQIVND (reference sequence). The V end was cut by 3 bases, the J end by 0 bases, with 17 bases between. This CDR3 reads CASSMRASGTPTNEKLFF. The CDR3 DNA sequence: TGTGCCAGTAGTATGAGGGCCTCAGGGACTCCAACTAATGAAAAACTGTTTTTT.

J is TRBJ1-5 and V is TRBV19; the D gene is possibly TRBD1 (6 bases). Germline V lookup: CDR1 LNHDA, CDR2 SQIVND (reference sequence). CDR3 length: 15 residues. Trimming removed 4 bases at V and 6 bases at J, with 16 bases between. The CDR3 DNA sequence: TGTGCCAGTAGTACAGGGGTGGGGAACTTTCAGCCCCAGCATTTT. Amino acids: CASSTGVGNFQPQHF.

The V and J genes are TRBV5-4 and TRBJ2-6, with 7 bases identical to TRBD1. After removal of 4 bases from V and 2 bases from J, the junction contained 3 bases not matched to a gene. CDR1 is SGHNT, CDR2 YYREEE, per germline (reference sequence). This CDR3 spans 15 amino acids. The DNA of the CDR3 is TGTGCCAGCAGCCCAGGGACAGCTGGGGCCAACGTCCTGACTTTC. It encodes CASSPGTAGANVLTF. The whole variable domain, remainder taken from reference TRBV5-4 and TRBJ2-6, is ETGVTQSPTHLIKTRGQQVTLRCSSQSGHNTVSWYQQALGQGPQFIFQYYREEENGRGNFPPRFSGLQFPNYSSELNVNALELDDSALYLCASSPGTAGANVLTFGAGSRLTVL.

This clone was counted between two and nine times. The chain uses TRBV18 and TRBJ1-2, with 8 bases matching TRBD1. Germline V gene lookup returns CDR1 KGHSH and CDR2 LQKENI. V lost 2 bases to trimming and J lost 1 base; unmatched junction nucleotides: 6. The CDR3 is made up of 16 amino acids. CDR3 loop: CASSPSQGADNYGYTF. The DNA of the CDR3 is TGTGCCAGCTCACCAAGCCAGGGGGCAGATAACTATGGCTACACCTTC.

V gene TRBV11-2 combines with J gene TRBJ2-1, with D hard to call. Germline CDR1 SGHAT, CDR2 FQNNGV. Trimming pared 3 bases from V and 2 bases from J, leaving 8 bases between. The CDR3 length is 14 residues. The CDR3 sequence: CASSFKTAYNEQFF. The CDR3 nucleotides are TGTGCCAGCAGCTTCAAGACTGCCTACAATGAGCAGTTCTTC.

This clone was detected only once. This sequence joins TRBV7-9 and TRBJ1-3; D possibly corresponds to TRBD1 (6 bases). Per germline, CDR1 SEHNR and CDR2 FQNEAQ (reference sequence). There are 14 residues in the CDR3. V lost 4 bases, J lost 2 bases, and 9 bases lay in between. Written as DNA, the CDR3 is TGTGCCAGCAGCTATACAGGGACTGGAAACACCATATATTTT. This gives the protein CASSYTGTGNTIYF.

This chain connects TRBV5-1 to TRBJ2-5; the D is unclear. The CDR3 contains 13 residues. From germline, CDR1 is SGHRS and CDR2 YFSETQ. Trimming stripped 0 bases from V and 7 bases from J, with 10 bases between. In DNA form, the CDR3 reads TGCGCCAGCAGCTTGGAACACGCTGGGACCCAGTACTTC. It is translated as CASSLEHAGTQYF. The variable domain in full, with the rest retrieved from reference TRBV5-1 and TRBJ2-5, is KAGVTQTPRYLIKTRGQQVTLSCSPISGHRSVSWYQQTPGQGLQFLFEYFSETQRNKGNFPGRFSGRQFSNSRSEMNVSTLELGDSALYLCASSLEHAGTQYFGPGTRLLVL.

The rearrangement links TRBV5-1 to TRBJ1-4; D might be TRBD1 (5 bases). The CDR3 runs to 14 residues. CDR1 is SGHRS and CDR2 is YFSETQ in the germline V gene. Between the trimmed V and J ends, which lost 0 bases and 7 bases, there was a span of 10 bases. Written as DNA, the CDR3 is TGCGCCAGCAGCTTGGGTGCCCAGGGTGAAAAACTGTTTTTT. Its translation is CASSLGAQGEKLFF. Full variable domain (remainder filled in from reference TRBV5-1 and TRBJ1-4): KAGVTQTPRYLIKTRGQQVTLSCSPISGHRSVSWYQQTPGQGLQFLFEYFSETQRNKGNFPGRFSGRQFSNSRSEMNVSTLELGDSALYLCASSLGAQGEKLFFGSGTQLSVL.

The DNA of the CDR3 is TGTGCCAGCAGTTTATCGGCCAGGGTCTCCGAGCAGTACTTC. It yields the protein CASSLSARVSEQYF. V and J are TRBV27 and TRBJ2-7, with D perhaps TRBD1 (5 bases). The CDR3 contains 14 residues. V lost 0 bases to trimming and J lost 6 bases, with 12 bases between them. Germline values: CDR1 MNHEY, CDR2 SMNVEV (reference sequence).

In its sample, this clone was seen once. The CDR3 DNA follows: TGTGCCTGGGTTACAGGGGGCTTCAACTCTGGAAACACCATATATTTT. Its translation: CAWVTGGFNSGNTIYF. The chain has TRBV30 and TRBJ1-3, with 9 bases aligning to TRBD1. This CDR3 comprises 16 residues. In germline, CDR1 is GTSNPN, CDR2 SVGIG (reference sequence). Trimming took 5 bases from V and 0 from J; bases not matched to a gene: 8.

The gene calls are TRBV5-4 and TRBJ1-5; TRBD1 is a possible D gene (6 bases). Germline V gives CDR1 SGHNT, CDR2 YYREEE (reference sequence). CDR3 length: 15 residues. V was shortened by 4 bases and J by 3 bases, with 14 bases between the two germline ends. The chain's CDR3 is CASSTGGDTNQPQHF. The CDR3 DNA sequence: TGTGCCAGCAGCACCGGGGGCGACACCAATCAGCCCCAGCATTTT.

The J gene is TRBJ1-1, the V gene TRBV4-3; D is unresolved. The germline gives CDR1 LGHNA, CDR2 YSLEER. Between the trimmed V and J ends, which lost 1 base and 0 bases, there was a span of 12 bases. The CDR3 spans 16 residues. CDR3 sequence (DNA): TGCGCCAGCAGCCAAGTGGGTTTCACCGTGAACACTGAAGCTTTCTTT. Protein sequence: CASSQVGFTVNTEAFF.

The chain joins TRBV9 to TRBJ2-2; a weak D match, TRBD2 (5 bases). Trimming took off 0 bases at V and 5 bases at J, with 11 bases between the two ends. There are 15 residues in the CDR3. Germline V gene lookup returns CDR1 SGDLS and CDR2 YYNGEE. This CDR3 is CASSVVERGTGELFF. For the CDR3, the DNA is TGTGCCAGCAGCGTAGTTGAGCGAGGGACCGGGGAGCTGTTTTTT.

The rearrangement links TRBV18 to TRBJ1-4; the D is unclear. Germline loops: CDR1 KGHSH, CDR2 LQKENI. The germline V and J ends were trimmed by 6 bases and 8 bases, with 22 bases remaining between them. CDR3 length: 16 residues. The CDR3 nucleotides read TGTGCCAGCTCCCCTACCATGGAGGCGGTCGGAGAAAAACTGTTTTTT. As protein: CASSPTMEAVGEKLFF.

The V and J genes are TRBV7-2 and TRBJ2-1, with 12 bases that match TRBD2. V was pared by 3 bases and J by 7 bases, with 7 bases of the junction left unmatched. The CDR3 is 16 residues long. From germline, CDR1 is SGHTA and CDR2 FQGNSA. CDR3 loop: CASSFPSGGARNEQFF. CDR3 nucleotides: TGTGCCAGCAGCTTCCCTAGCGGGGGGGCGCGGAATGAGCAGTTCTTC.

CDR3: CASSTRDRSSYEQYF. In DNA, the CDR3 is TGTGCCAGCAGTACCCGGGACCGGAGCTCCTACGAGCAGTACTTC. This chain connects TRBV6-6 to TRBJ2-7; D possibly uses TRBD1 or TRBD2 (5 bases each). Looked up from germline, CDR1 is MNHNY and CDR2 is SVGAGI (reference sequence). The CDR3 is 15 residues long. V was pared by 5 bases and J by 0 bases, with 14 bases between.

This chain uses TRBV20-1 with TRBJ1-3; D remains unclear. Germline V lookup: CDR1 DFQATT, CDR2 SNEGSKA (reference sequence). The V end lost 6 bases, the J end lost 7 bases, and 10 bases lay between the germline ends. This CDR3 contains 11 residues. CDR3 region: CSAPLSNTIYF. The CDR3 DNA sequence: TGCAGTGCACCCCTCTCGAACACCATATATTTT.

The chain joins TRBV9 to TRBJ2-1; D assignment may be TRBD1 or TRBD2 (5 bases each). This CDR3 contains 16 residues. Germline V gene lookup returns CDR1 SGDLS and CDR2 YYNGEE. Trimming shortened V by 0 bases and J by 0 bases, and 10 bases separated the two germline ends. DNA of the CDR3: TGTGCCAGCAGCGTAGTTGAGGGGTTCTCCTACAATGAGCAGTTCTTC. It encodes CASSVVEGFSYNEQFF.

The V gene is TRBV27, the J gene TRBJ1-2, with D possibly TRBD1 on 5 matching bases. Germline loops: CDR1 MNHEY, CDR2 SMNVEV (reference sequence). V lost 3 bases, J lost 8 bases, and 16 bases lay in between. This CDR3 region has 14 residues. CDR3 amino acids: CASSFLEGRGGYTF. CDR3 DNA: TGTGCCAGCAGTTTCCTTGAGGGGAGGGGCGGCTACACCTTC.

This sequence joins TRBV19 and TRBJ2-7; the match to TRBD2 covers 8 bases. CDR3 length equals 16 residues. The junction had 15 bases not matched to a gene; V was cut back by 6 bases and J by 5 bases. CDR1 LNHDA and CDR2 SQIVND come from the germline V gene (reference sequence). CDR3 sequence: CASSGGDGGGYHEQYF. CDR3 in DNA: TGTGCCAGTAGCGGAGGCGACGGCGGGGGGTACCACGAGCAGTACTTC.

The gene calls are TRBV28 and TRBJ2-7, with D perhaps given as TRBD1 or TRBD2 (6 bases each). V was clipped by 6 bases and J by 5 bases, with 17 bases between them. The CDR3 is 14 residues long. The germline CDR1 and CDR2 sequences are MDHEN and SYDVKM. CDR3 region: CASSPPGARNEQYF. DNA of the CDR3: TGTGCCAGCAGCCCCCCGGGGGCGAGGAACGAGCAGTACTTC.

The CDR3 reads CASSLWTSGEIQETQYF. CDR3 coding DNA: TGTGCCAGCAGCCTATGGACTAGCGGGGAAATACAAGAGACCCAGTACTTC. The chain joins TRBV28 to TRBJ2-5, with 12 bases aligning to TRBD2. Germline CDR1 and CDR2: MDHEN and SYDVKM. The V gene end was trimmed by 6 bases and the J gene end by 2 bases; junction bases not matched to a gene: 10. The CDR3 runs to 17 residues.

The gene calls are TRBV30 and TRBJ1-2, with TRBD1 as a possible D gene (5 bases). The CDR3 extends over 13 amino acids. In germline, CDR1 is GTSNPN, CDR2 SVGIG (reference sequence). Deletions cut 0 bases from V and 4 bases from J, with 9 bases between. This CDR3 is CAWSVQDGYGYTF. Here the CDR3 DNA reads TGTGCCTGGAGTGTACAGGACGGCTATGGCTACACCTTC.